This T cell receptor beta chain emerged from a study of human T cells and chemical hapten exposure. MiXCR, applied by TCRdb to the RACE reads, yields one record per CDR3 protein. The profile shows around 380,000 distinct CDR3 sequences, approximately 4.4% of them singletons. This clonotype appeared many times. Its cognate antigen is unknown. Findings and limits, study-wide: There were significantly more large CDR3 similarity clusters among expanded TCRs than among controls. Patch test score rose with PT1 expanded TCRs, significant at 8, 16, 32, not 4.

Time point defined: patch test 1, 2 weeks after DPC sensitization. Treatment reported: therapeutic diphenylcyclopropenone sensitization with weekly scalp DPC. Unfractionated whole blood yielded total RNA. CDR1 is SGHTA and CDR2 is FQGNSA in the germline V gene. The CDR3 contains 14 residues. V was cut by 7 bases and J by 6 bases, with 15 bases left in between. This receptor was obtained from a woman between 45 and 60 years old with alopecia areata. Some clones in this sample may be carry-over from other donors' samples. This material consisted of whole blood, taken in connection with sensitization to the hapten diphenylcyclopropenone (DPC). The chain uses TRBV7-2 and TRBJ2-2, with D tentatively TRBD1 (6 bases). CDR3 loop: CASTITGIAGELFF. The CDR3 region has the DNA TGTGCCAGCACCATAACAGGGATCGCCGGGGAGCTGTTTTTT.